The clone carrying this T cell receptor beta chain was picked up a small number of times. These data are taken from a study of read filtering for tumor transcriptome and immune sequencing. The wider study: The cohort had more than 16 men and approximately 14 women aged about 47 to 80, mean around 63 years.

The library was built from about 370 ng RNA with molecular barcoded adaptors for alpha/delta and beta/gamma chains. From the reads, TCRdb called clonotypes with MiXCR, one entry per CDR3 protein. The table lists 8,500 to 9,500 distinct CDR3 sequences, approximately 16% of them singletons. The CDR3 totals 13 residues. Germline V CDR1 and CDR2: LNHDA, SQIVND (reference sequence). J lost 6 bases, V lost 5 bases, and 3 bases had no gene match. This clonotype was sampled from a donor at least 40 years old with multiple myeloma. The chain joins TRBV19 to TRBJ2-7; 11 bases align to TRBD2. Sequenced material: a population of CD138-negative cells sorted from bone marrow. CDR3 in amino acids: CASSFGTSGEQYF. DNA of the CDR3: TGTGCCAGTAGTTTTGGGACTAGCGGCGAGCAGTACTTC.